This is a list of T cell receptor beta chains from one sample in a study. TCRdb reprocessed the RT-PCR reads via MiXCR and lists one record per CDR3 protein. The data contain about 680,000 distinct CDR3 sequences, approximately 15% of them singletons. Sequenced sample: memory CD4+ T cells from blood. The source is a female donor in good health, serving as a healthy control. Each CDR3 is given without its conserved first and last residue.

j_gene,v_gene,CDR3aa
TRBJ2-7,TRBV28,ASSPGYGEQY
TRBJ2-7,TRBV20-1,SALRERDYEQY
TRBJ1-5,TRBV19,ASSVQGRGPQH
TRBJ2-1,TRBV6-2/TRBV6-3,ASSYRGGERGRSYNEQF
TRBJ2-2,TRBV12-3/TRBV12-4,ASRRTGAGGTGELF
TRBJ2-6,TRBV2,ASTARGFSGANVLT
TRBJ2-3,TRBV20-1,SARLDLDTQY
TRBJ2-1,TRBV7-2,ASSPTGTPYNEQF
TRBJ2-2,TRBV10-3,AISATANTGELF
TRBJ2-1,TRBV12-3/TRBV12-4,ASSFRGLGGGEQF
TRBJ1-5,TRBV28,ASVIGTRNQPQH
TRBJ1-4,TRBV5-6,ASSLGQVSEKLF
TRBJ1-1,TRBV7-9,ASSLEDGYEAF
TRBJ1-5,TRBV5-1,ASSLGTYSNQPQH
TRBJ2-5,TRBV10-3,AIGTSGETQY
TRBJ2-1,TRBV4-3,ASSQVRGIPGQQF
TRBJ1-5,TRBV20-1,SAYSGGEPQH
TRBJ2-3,TRBV5-1,ASSFTVGADTQY
TRBJ2-6,TRBV4-3,ASSQDLPASSSGANVLT
TRBJ1-6,TRBV7-2,ASSLLGSPNSPLH
TRBJ2-2,TRBV5-5,ASSPGQGANTGELF
TRBJ2-3,TRBV12-3/TRBV12-4,ASSLASGRGATQY
TRBJ2-3,TRBV4-2,ASSSDLAGDTDTQY
TRBJ1-5,TRBV5-1,ASSLIPTEGQPQH
TRBJ1-2,TRBV5-5,ASRLGTGRDD
TRBJ2-3,TRBV11-2,ASSLFGGRAGTDTQY
TRBJ1-2,TRBV3-1,ASSQDRTHGYT
TRBJ1-2,TRBV6-5,ASSYSRGFGYT
TRBJ1-5,TRBV12-3/TRBV12-4,ASTTGQNQPQH
TRBJ2-1,TRBV7-2,ASSLDDYSEQF
TRBJ2-3,TRBV28,ASSLGTRTQY
TRBJ2-2,TRBV30,AWSGGHTGELF
TRBJ2-2,TRBV4-2,ASSQVGAHTGELF
TRBJ1-1,TRBV7-7,ASSLSQGAEAF
TRBJ1-4,TRBV6-1,ASPPDRGKGEANEKLF
TRBJ2-3,TRBV10-2,ASSDRKAGRTDTQY
TRBJ1-1,TRBV18,ASSPRTGGMNTEAF
TRBJ2-1,TRBV12-3/TRBV12-4,ASSLGGFLTGGSYNEQF
TRBJ1-6,TRBV12-3/TRBV12-4,ASSLLAGTGDSPLH
TRBJ2-1,TRBV6-1,ASNRVLAGAYNEQF